The next 25 T cell receptor beta chains were all read from a single sample in a study of T cell responses to AZD1222 COVID-19 vaccine. The protocol was immunoSEQ multiplex PCR, while the TCRdb copy is restricted to in-frame clones and leaves out a portion. This sample has nearly 90,000 clones; approximately 91% occur once, and the top ten carry approximately 5.1%. The sequencing used peripheral blood, collected 28 days after the second AZD1222 dose. The receptors were sampled from an adult who received the AZD1222 COVID-19 vaccine.

The rearrangement uses TRBV5-1 and TRBJ2-3; 7 bases are shared with TRBD2. The germline gives CDR1 SGHRS, CDR2 YFSETQ. V shed 3 bases and J 4 bases; nucleotides not matched to a gene: 2. This CDR3 has 13 residues. The CDR3 DNA sequence: TGCGCCAGCAGCTCCAGCGGGGCAGATACGCAGTATTTT. Translated, it gives CASSSSGADTQYF. Drawing the rest from reference TRBV5-1 and TRBJ2-3, the complete variable domain is KAGVTQTPRYLIKTRGQQVTLSCSPISGHRSVSWYQQTPGQGLQFLFEYFSETQRNKGNFPGRFSGRQFSNSRSEMNVSTLELGDSALYLCASSSSGADTQYFGPGTRLTVL.

The chain carries TRBV7-9 and TRBJ2-3, with 9 bases identical to TRBD2. The CDR3 has 15 residues. Germline CDR1 reads SEHNR; CDR2 reads FQNEAQ (reference sequence). V trimming: 4 bases; J trimming: 5 bases; junction bases outside the gene matches: 7. The DNA of the CDR3 is TGTGCCAGCAGCTCCGGATTACTAGCGGGAGATACGCAGTATTTT. Protein product: CASSSGLLAGDTQYF. The full variable domain, rest sourced from reference TRBV7-9 and TRBJ2-3, is DTGVSQNPRHKITKRGQNVTFRCDPISEHNRLYWYRQTLGQGPEFLTYFQNEAQLEKSRLLSDRFSAERPKGSFSTLEIQRTEQGDSAMYLCASSSGLLAGDTQYFGPGTRLTVL.

DNA of the CDR3: TGTGCCAGCAGCTTAGGAGGCCTAGTGAACACTGAAGCTTTCTTT. It encodes CASSLGGLVNTEAFF. The chain carries TRBV7-3 and TRBJ1-1; D gene unclear. The V gene lost 2 bases and the J gene lost 0 bases, with 10 bases spanning the gap. Germline values: CDR1 SGHTA, CDR2 FQGTGA. This CDR3 is 15 amino acids long.

The V call is TRBV19, the J call TRBJ2-2, with TRBD1 as a possible D gene (6 bases). V lost 6 bases, J lost 4 bases, and 12 bases lay in between. The CDR3 loop spans 14 amino acids. Germline CDR1 and CDR2: LNHDA and SQIVND (reference sequence). The CDR3 here is CASSNQGSTGELFF. Written as DNA, the CDR3 is TGTGCCAGTAGCAACCAGGGGAGCACCGGGGAGCTGTTTTTT.

J is TRBJ2-3 and V is TRBV6-5; 14 bases are shared with TRBD2. V dropped 9 bases and J dropped 8; count of bases not matched to a gene: 7. The CDR3 contains 14 residues. Germline V CDR1 and CDR2: MNHEY, SVGAGI. The CDR3 loop reads CASWTSGGLGTQYF. For the CDR3, the DNA is TGTGCCAGTTGGACTAGCGGGGGGCTGGGTACGCAGTATTTT.

The V gene is TRBV4-1, the J gene TRBJ1-1; D uncertain. The germline V and J ends were trimmed by 3 bases and 2 bases, with 13 bases remaining between them. The germline V gene has CDR1 MGHRA and CDR2 YSYEKL. The CDR3 extends over 15 amino acids. For the CDR3, the DNA is TGCGCCAGCAGCCAGCCCCAGACACCAAACACTGAAGCTTTCTTT. Translation: CASSQPQTPNTEAFF.

This clone occurred once. The chain recombines TRBV19 with TRBJ1-1; TRBD1 might be the D (5 bases). CDR1 is LNHDA, CDR2 SQIVND, per germline (reference sequence). This CDR3 region has 13 residues. Between the trimmed V and J ends, which lost 2 bases and 4 bases, there was a span of 8 bases. The CDR3 DNA sequence: TGTGCCAGTAGTATATCTCAGGGCACTGAAGCTTTCTTT. It yields the protein CASSISQGTEAFF.

V and J are TRBV27 and TRBJ1-2; D gene ambiguous. The germline V gene has CDR1 MNHEY and CDR2 SMNVEV (reference sequence). This CDR3 comprises 13 residues. Trimming stripped 0 bases from V and 1 base from J, with 3 bases between. The CDR3 loop reads CASSLSFNYGYTF. In DNA, the CDR3 is TGTGCCAGCAGTTTATCGTTTAACTATGGCTACACCTTC.

In regard to this clone: The junction departs from the called germline gene at one end, perhaps through a read error. The V and J genes are TRBV5-1 and TRBJ1-2; no definite D call. The V gene's germline CDR1 is SGHRS and CDR2 YFSETQ. The CDR3 has 13 residues. The CDR3 sequence is CASSLAQNYGYTF. CDR3 DNA: TGCGCCAGCAGCTTGGCCCAGAACTACGGCTACACCTTC.

The chain combines TRBV6-1 with TRBJ2-7, with D perhaps TRBD2 (5 bases). CDR1 is MNHNS and CDR2 is SASEGT in the germline V gene. The length of the CDR3 is 15 residues. V was shortened by 2 bases and J by 4 bases, with 15 bases between the two germline ends. In DNA, the CDR3 is TGTGCCAGCAGTGAAAGGACCGAGGGATGGTACGAGCAGTACTTC. Its protein product is CASSERTEGWYEQYF.

J is TRBJ2-5 and V is TRBV7-9; the D gene could be TRBD1 or TRBD2 (5 bases each). The V end was cut by 1 base, the J end by 5 bases, with 11 bases between. The germline V gene encodes CDR1 SEHNR and CDR2 FQNEAQ (reference sequence). This CDR3 spans 14 amino acids. The CDR3 protein is CASSLGAGSETQYF. The CDR3 DNA follows: TGTGCCAGCAGCTTAGGGGCAGGGAGTGAGACCCAGTACTTC.

This chain joins TRBV4-3 and TRBJ2-2; 13 bases are shared with TRBD2. Germline lookup yields CDR1 LGHNA and CDR2 YSLEER. This CDR3 spans 19 amino acids. J gave up 3 bases and V 5 bases, and 12 bases lay outside the gene matches. CDR3 DNA sequence: TGCGCCAGCAGCGCCCGCTTACTAGCGGGGGGGCTCGACACCGGGGAGCTGTTTTTT. Its translation is CASSARLLAGGLDTGELFF.

The gene calls are TRBV5-1 and TRBJ2-2; 7 bases map to TRBD1. CDR1 and CDR2 from the germline V gene are SGHRS and YFSETQ. V lost 4 bases, J lost 5 bases, and 11 bases stayed unmatched. This CDR3 is built from 16 residues. CDR3 region: CASSADRERWTGELFF. The CDR3 region has the DNA TGCGCCAGCAGCGCTGACAGGGAGAGGTGGACCGGGGAGCTGTTTTTT.

The chain has TRBV7-6 and TRBJ2-7, with D possibly matching TRBD2 (5 bases). Germline CDR1 is SGHVS and CDR2 is FNYEAQ. Trimming cost V 5 bases and J 4 bases, with 15 bases left between them. This CDR3 comprises 14 residues. Written as DNA, the CDR3 is TGTGCCAGCAGCGCCGAGGGCGGCGCGTACGAGCAGTACTTC. Residues: CASSAEGGAYEQYF.

This clone was picked up a small number of times. The V gene is TRBV10-3, the J gene TRBJ1-1, with TRBD1 identical over 10 bases. Germline trimming cut 6 bases from V and 8 bases from J; bases unmatched to any gene: 9. CDR3 size: 14 residues. CDR1 is ENHRY and CDR2 is SYGVKD in the germline V gene. The CDR3 bases are TGTGCCATCAGCGCCGGGACAGGGGCGTTGGAAGCTTTCTTT. Translated: CAISAGTGALEAFF.

The chain recombines TRBV6-2 or TRBV6-3 with TRBJ2-1; TRBD2 agrees at 11 bases. Trimming at V came to 4 bases and at J to 0 bases, leaving 2 bases not matched to a gene. CDR1 and CDR2 from the germline V gene are MNHEY and SVGEGT. The CDR3 runs 16 residues. CDR3 DNA: TGTGCCAGCAGTTTAGGACTAGCGGGCTCCTACAATGAGCAGTTCTTC. Protein: CASSLGLAGSYNEQFF.

This clone was seen a handful of times. CDR3 sequence reads: CASSRLLSEPKVPRAFF. CDR3 in DNA: TGTGCCAGCAGCAGACTTCTATCCGAACCGAAGGTGCCAAGGGCTTTCTTT. The chain links TRBV3-1 (or the pseudogene TRBV3-2) to TRBJ1-1; D is unresolved. V lost 5 bases and J lost 11, with 30 bases in between. The CDR3 has 17 amino acids. CDR1 and CDR2 from the germline V gene are LGHDT and YNNKEL (reference sequence).

The V gene is TRBV4-3, the J gene TRBJ1-1; no clear D. V lost 0 bases and J 3 bases, leaving 29 bases between the germline ends. CDR1 and CDR2 from the germline V gene are LGHNA and YSLEER. CDR3 length equals 21 residues. The CDR3 region has the DNA TGCGCCAGCAGCCAAGATTACCCATATGGGAGGGAAAGGTACACTGACACTGAAGCTTTCTTT. Its protein is CASSQDYPYGRERYTDTEAFF.

This sequence joins TRBV11-2 and TRBJ2-7; 11 positions agree with TRBD2. V was pared by 0 bases and J by 7 bases, with 14 bases of the junction left unmatched. The CDR3 is 18 amino acids. CDR1 and CDR2 (germline): SGHAT, FQNNGV. CDR3 loop: CASSLDLSWVAGGPEQYF. The CDR3 bases are TGTGCCAGCAGCTTAGACCTCTCTTGGGTAGCGGGGGGGCCTGAGCAGTACTTC.

J is TRBJ1-2 and V is TRBV6-2 or TRBV6-3; TRBD1 aligns across 9 bases. This CDR3 has 16 residues. The V gene end was trimmed by 6 bases and the J gene end by 3 bases; junction bases not matched to a gene: 11. Germline CDR1 is MNHEY and CDR2 is SVGEGT. CDR3 loop: CASSSITGGADYGYTF. The CDR3 DNA follows: TGTGCCAGCAGCTCCATCACAGGGGGCGCTGACTATGGCTACACCTTC.

The CDR3 sequence: CASSVAGGSTGELFF. For the CDR3, the DNA is TGTGCCAGCAGCGTAGCGGGGGGTTCAACCGGGGAGCTGTTTTTT. The chain employs TRBV2 and TRBJ2-2; 10 positions agree with TRBD2. CDR1 and CDR2 from the germline V gene are SNHLY and FYNNEI. The CDR3 is 15 amino acids. V lost 6 bases to trimming and J lost 5 bases; unmatched junction nucleotides: 6.

The chain has TRBV19 and TRBJ1-5; D possibly corresponds to TRBD1 (6 bases). Trimming left V 4 bases short and J 2 bases short, with 12 bases between. Germline V CDR1 and CDR2: LNHDA, SQIVND (reference sequence). This CDR3 is built from 15 residues. The CDR3 region has the DNA TGTGCCAGTAGTACGCACAGGGATCGCAATCAGCCCCAGCATTTT. Its translation is CASSTHRDRNQPQHF.

The chain employs TRBV2 and TRBJ1-1; D gene ambiguous. The CDR3 has 14 amino acids. The germline V gene encodes CDR1 SNHLY and CDR2 FYNNEI. V lost 3 bases, J lost 1 base, and 9 bases lay in between. For the CDR3, the DNA is TGTGCCAGCAGTGAGGGTCGGGGGAACACTGAAGCTTTCTTT. Protein product: CASSEGRGNTEAFF.

The chain couples TRBV5-6 to TRBJ1-1, with D possibly TRBD1 on 6 matching bases. V gave up 1 base and J gave up 10 bases, with 14 bases separating them. Germline V CDR1 and CDR2: SGHDT, YYEEEE. CDR3 length: 13 residues. The CDR3 is CASSLRGVMRAFF. The CDR3 DNA follows: TGTGCCAGCAGCTTGAGGGGGGTAATGAGAGCTTTCTTT. The whole variable domain, filled in from reference TRBV5-6 and TRBJ1-1, reads DAGVTQSPTHLIKTRGQQVTLRCSPKSGHDTVSWYQQALGQGPQFIFQYYEEEERQRGNFPDRFSGHQFPNYSSELNVNALLLGDSALYLCASSLRGVMRAFFGQGTRLTVV.

This chain joins TRBV19 and TRBJ1-5, with D perhaps TRBD1 (5 bases). Between the trimmed V and J ends, which lost 3 bases and 8 bases, there was a span of 14 bases. Germline V gene lookup returns CDR1 LNHDA and CDR2 SQIVND (reference sequence). The CDR3 loop spans 14 amino acids. CDR3 in amino acids: CASSIRQGVEPQHF. Written as DNA, the CDR3 is TGTGCCAGTAGTATTCGCCAGGGCGTGGAGCCCCAGCATTTT.